The rows below give T cell receptor beta chains drawn from one sample of a study of blood T cell repertoires in COVID-19. Profiled with immunoSEQ multiplex PCR; TCRdb holds only in-frame clones, not every one. The sample lists under 95,000 clones; just over 90% were seen once. The sample comprised peripheral blood. The receptor source for this set is a man aged 45 to 65 with COVID-19, enrolled during active disease. Each CDR3 is given with its conserved first and last residue. Each record gives: D gene, clone size, J gene, V gene, CDR3 protein, CDR3 DNA. D genes are given only for firm matches. Size values are once, few and many counts, or a class for expanded clones, and some rows have none.

- | - | TRBJ1-1 | TRBV10-2 | CASRPVTGQNTEAFF | TGCGCCAGCAGGCCTGTTACAGGACAGAACACTGAAGCTTTCTTT
TRBD1 | - | TRBJ1-6 | TRBV5-4 | CASSLGKTGDISSPLHF | TGTGCCAGCAGCTTGGGAAAGACAGGGGATATTTCCTCACCCCTCCACTTT
- | - | TRBJ1-1 | TRBV29-1 | CSVEAQGRKYTEAFF | TGCAGCGTTGAAGCGCAGGGAAGGAAATACACTGAAGCTTTCTTT
- | - | TRBJ1-1 | TRBV7-9 | CASSPSTEAFF | TGTGCCAGCAGCCCATCAACTGAAGCTTTCTTT
TRBD1 | - | TRBJ1-1 | TRBV3-1/TRBV3-2 | CASSQGATGAEAFF | TGTGCCAGCAGCCAGGGGGCGACAGGGGCTGAAGCTTTCTTT
TRBD1 | - | TRBJ2-6 | TRBV28 | CASSYGTGTRSGANVLTF | TGTGCCAGCAGTTATGGGACAGGTACCCGCTCTGGGGCCAACGTCCTGACTTTC
TRBD2 | - | TRBJ2-3 | TRBV6-5 | CASSRGAGGADTQYF | TGTGCCAGCAGCCGCGGAGCGGGAGGTGCAGATACGCAGTATTTT
- | - | TRBJ2-7 | TRBV4-2 | CASSQERRGYEQYF | TGTGCCAGCAGCCAAGAAAGGAGGGGCTACGAGCAGTACTTC
- | once | TRBJ2-6 | TRBV15 | CATSRVGADSGANVLTF | TGTGCCACCAGCAGAGTTGGGGCCGACTCTGGGGCCAACGTCCTGACTTTC
- | - | TRBJ1-5 | TRBV6-2/TRBV6-3 | CASSYEGISNQPQHF | TGTGCCAGCAGTTACGAGGGTATTAGCAATCAGCCCCAGCATTTT
- | once | TRBJ1-2 | TRBV6-6 | CASSYGGGNYGYTF | TGTGCCAGCAGTTACGGGGGGGGAAACTATGGCTACACCTTC
TRBD1 | - | TRBJ2-5 | TRBV11-2 | CASSLDRTGETQYF | TGTGCCAGCAGCTTAGATCGGACAGGAGAGACCCAGTACTTC
- | - | TRBJ1-4 | TRBV3-1/TRBV3-2 | CASRTGTSGRVNEKLFF | TGTGCCAGCAGAACCGGGACTAGCGGGAGAGTTAATGAAAAACTGTTTTTT
- | once | TRBJ2-1 | TRBV6-5 | CASDSRRDEQFF | TGTGCCAGCGACTCTCGGCGGGATGAGCAGTTCTTC
TRBD2 | - | TRBJ2-3 | TRBV30 | CAWRSGRLTDTQYF | TGTGCCTGGAGGAGCGGGAGGTTAACAGATACGCAGTATTTT
TRBD2 | - | TRBJ2-1 | TRBV4-1 | CASSQGLAGQPKFYNEQFF | TGCGCCAGCAGCCAAGGTCTAGCGGGACAACCTAAATTCTACAATGAGCAGTTCTTC
TRBD1 | - | TRBJ1-1 | TRBV19 | CASDGTGTPRTEAFF | TGTGCCAGTGATGGGACAGGGACTCCGCGCACTGAAGCTTTCTTT
TRBD1 | few | TRBJ1-1 | TRBV28 | CASGTGTEAFF | TGTGCCAGCGGGACAGGCACTGAAGCTTTCTTT
TRBD1 | - | TRBJ2-1 | TRBV6-5 | CASSYSRGHFYNEQFF | TGTGCCAGCAGTTACTCGAGGGGGCACTTCTACAATGAGCAGTTCTTC
TRBD1 | - | TRBJ2-1 | TRBV10-3 | CAISELAGTVNEQFF | TGTGCCATCAGTGAGCTAGCCGGGACAGTTAATGAGCAGTTCTTC
TRBD1 | - | TRBJ2-5 | TRBV10-3 | CAINGGPGQGEETQYF | TGTGCCATCAACGGAGGGCCGGGACAGGGGGAAGAGACCCAGTACTTC
- | - | TRBJ1-2 | TRBV25-1 | CASSELRGDYGYTF | TGTGCCAGCAGTGAATTACGGGGTGACTATGGCTACACCTTC
- | - | TRBJ2-2 | TRBV5-4 | CASSPLQGAGELFF | TGTGCCAGCAGCCCACTACAGGGCGCCGGGGAGCTGTTTTTT
- | - | TRBJ2-7 | TRBV11-2 | CASSLDPGESYEQYF | TGTGCCAGCAGCTTAGATCCGGGGGAGAGCTACGAGCAGTACTTC
- | - | TRBJ2-3 | TRBV6-5 | CASRVDPRGSDTQYF | TGTGCCAGCAGGGTTGACCCCCGAGGTTCCGATACGCAGTATTTT
TRBD1 | - | TRBJ2-7 | TRBV4-3 | CASSQDRTGAYEQYF | TGCGCCAGCAGCCAAGACAGGACAGGGGCGTACGAGCAGTACTTC
TRBD2 | - | TRBJ2-1 | TRBV10-3 | CAISTGTRGNGNEQFF | TGTGCCATCAGTACCGGGACTAGGGGTAATGGCAATGAGCAGTTCTTC
TRBD2 | - | TRBJ2-1 | TRBV2 | CASRAGTSGYNEQFF | TGTGCCAGCAGGGCCGGGACTAGCGGCTACAATGAGCAGTTCTTC
TRBD1 | - | TRBJ1-3 | TRBV19 | CASSKSRTGAGNTIYF | TGTGCCAGTAGTAAATCTAGGACAGGGGCTGGAAACACCATATATTTT
- | few | TRBJ1-1 | TRBV28 | CASRGRPEAFF | TGTGCCAGCCGGGGTCGTCCTGAAGCTTTCTTT
- | - | TRBJ2-3 | TRBV12-3/TRBV12-4 | CASGALRTDTQYF | TGTGCCAGCGGGGCCCTACGCACAGATACGCAGTATTTT
TRBD2 | - | TRBJ2-1 | TRBV27 | CASSFSSGIPYNEQFF | TGTGCCAGCAGTTTTTCGAGCGGGATCCCCTACAATGAGCAGTTCTTC
- | - | TRBJ1-2 | TRBV4-1 | CASSQESQGYTF | TGCGCCAGCAGCCAAGAATCCCAGGGCTACACCTTC
- | once | TRBJ2-7 | TRBV4-3 | CASSQHHRVGSYEQYF | TGCGCCAGCAGCCAGCACCACAGGGTAGGCTCCTACGAGCAGTACTTC
TRBD2 | - | TRBJ2-2 | TRBV9 | CASSVRLAGAAGELFF | TGTGCCAGCAGCGTAAGACTAGCGGGAGCGGCCGGGGAGCTGTTTTTT
TRBD1 | - | TRBJ1-2 | TRBV28 | CASSPTLGQGFYGYTF | TGTGCCAGCAGTCCTACCTTGGGACAGGGGTTCTATGGCTACACCTTC
TRBD2 | - | TRBJ2-2 | TRBV3-1/TRBV3-2 | CASSQASGAGELFF | TGTGCCAGCAGCCAGGCCAGCGGGGCCGGGGAGCTGTTTTTT
TRBD2 | - | TRBJ2-2 | TRBV18 | CASSPPKGGHTGELFF | TGTGCCAGCTCACCACCGAAGGGAGGGCACACCGGGGAGCTGTTTTTT
- | - | TRBJ2-5 | TRBV6-6 | CASSRARRGTQYF | TGTGCCAGCAGCAGAGCCAGGCGGGGGACCCAGTACTTC
TRBD1 | - | TRBJ1-3 | TRBV11-1 | CASDLGQGSGNTIYF | TGTGCCAGCGATCTGGGACAGGGGTCTGGAAACACCATATATTTT